This TCR beta chain was identified during a study of PD-1 blockade in classical Hodgkin lymphoma. There are 13 residues in the CDR3. V gave up 1 base and J gave up 11 bases, with 11 bases separating them. Germline CDR1 is LGHNT and CDR2 is FRNRAP. Only in-frame clones appear in the TCRdb table, and some are missing; sequencing was by immunoSEQ multiplex PCR. The data contain 16,000 or so clones, 83% of them singletons. Stated time point: cycle 4 day 1 (C4D1), after around six weeks of nivolumab. Every patient had relapsed following autologous stem cell transplantation, and cohorts differed in brentuximab vedotin exposure.

This chain uses TRBV12-5 with TRBJ1-4; D is perhaps TRBD1 (5 bases). The sample here was peripheral blood mononuclear cells (PBMCs), taken before the fourth cycle of nivolumab. This receptor was obtained from a human donor with classical Hodgkin lymphoma. The CDR3 region has the DNA TGTGCTAGTGGTTTGGGGGGGGACCTGAAACTGTTTTTT. The encoded protein is CASGLGGDLKLFF.